A selection of T cell receptor beta chains follows, all from one sample in a study of blood T cell repertoires in COVID-19. Using immunoSEQ multiplex PCR, the repertoire was profiled, and TCRdb retains in-frame clones only, with some absent. The profile shows 200,000 to 250,000 clones, approximately 86% of them singletons. Source material: PBMCs or T cells enriched from blood (not recorded which). The origin of the receptors is a woman between 45 and 65 years old with acute COVID-19. The CDR3 runs from the conserved cysteine through the conserved F or W. The D gene is left open where the match is weak. A clone size is listed for some rows: how often the clone was seen (once, few, many), or a class if it is expanded.

TRBV7-9	TRBJ2-7	TRBD1	.	CAIGGQGDEQYF	TGTGCCATTGGGGGACAGGGAGACGAGCAGTACTTC
TRBV28	TRBJ2-7	TRBD2	.	CASSGNGAPSGRRVTYEQYF	TGTGCCAGCAGTGGGAACGGAGCTCCTAGCGGGAGGAGGGTGACCTACGAGCAGTACTTC
TRBV6-4	TRBJ1-1	.	.	CASSDSVTALVNTEAFF	TGTGCCAGCAGTGACTCGGTCACGGCCCTAGTGAACACTGAAGCTTTCTTT
TRBV15	TRBJ2-2	.	once	CATSRDRGTGELFF	TGTGCCACCAGCAGAGATAGAGGCACCGGGGAGCTGTTTTTT
TRBV11-3	TRBJ1-1	.	many	CASSMDGRAGNTEAFF	TGTGCCAGCAGCATGGACGGACGGGCGGGTAACACTGAAGCTTTCTTT
TRBV5-5	TRBJ2-3	.	.	CASLGLTDTQYF	TGTGCCAGCTTGGGGCTCACAGATACGCAGTATTTT
TRBV7-2	TRBJ2-1	.	.	CASSPAIDRNNEQFF	TGTGCCAGCAGCCCAGCCATTGACAGGAACAATGAGCAGTTCTTC
TRBV27	TRBJ2-3	TRBD2	.	CASSLLLAGGTDTQYF	TGTGCCAGCAGTCTCCTACTAGCGGGGGGGACAGATACGCAGTATTTT
TRBV5-1	TRBJ2-5	.	.	CASSFPTGSPQETQYF	TGCGCCAGCAGCTTCCCCACCGGGAGCCCTCAAGAGACCCAGTACTTC
TRBV7-3	TRBJ2-5	.	.	CASSKLGKEETQYF	TGTGCCAGCAGCAAACTAGGAAAAGAAGAGACCCAGTACTTC
TRBV28	TRBJ1-3	TRBD1	.	CASSHDTGGYGNTIYF	TGTGCCAGCAGTCACGATACAGGGGGGTACGGAAACACCATATATTTT
TRBV28	TRBJ1-4	TRBD1	.	CASSFSGTGSGRVFF	TGTGCCAGCAGTTTCTCCGGGACAGGGTCGGGTCGGGTGTTTTTT
TRBV6-6	TRBJ2-1	TRBD1	.	CASSYSQGISNEQFF	TGTGCCAGCAGTTACTCACAGGGGATTTCCAATGAGCAGTTCTTC
TRBV19	TRBJ2-5	.	.	CASSIGDLYQETQYF	TGTGCCAGTAGTATAGGCGACTTGTACCAAGAGACCCAGTACTTC
TRBV7-9	TRBJ2-1	TRBD1	.	CASSLDRDRGDEQFF	TGTGCCAGCAGCTTAGACCGGGACAGGGGAGATGAGCAGTTCTTC
TRBV6-2/TRBV6-3	TRBJ1-5	.	.	CASSYGAYSNQPQHF	TGTGCCAGCAGTTACGGGGCATATAGCAATCAGCCCCAGCATTTT
TRBV19	TRBJ2-7	.	few	CASSTTTTYEQYF	TGTGCCAGTAGTACAACGACAACCTACGAGCAGTACTTC
TRBV2	TRBJ1-5	.	.	CASSFRGTGHSNQPQHF	TGTGCCAGCAGCTTTAGGGGAACAGGTCATAGCAATCAGCCCCAGCATTTT
TRBV7-9	TRBJ1-5	TRBD1	.	CASSLGQGAGNQPQHF	TGTGCCAGCAGCCTGGGACAGGGGGCTGGCAATCAGCCCCAGCATTTT
TRBV28	TRBJ1-4	.	once	CASSSGQLDEKLFF	TGTGCCAGCAGTTCCGGACAGCTAGATGAAAAACTGTTTTTT
TRBV29-1	TRBJ1-1	.	few	CSVEVFWRGNTEAFF	TGCAGCGTTGAAGTTTTCTGGAGAGGGAACACTGAAGCTTTCTTT
TRBV27	TRBJ1-4	.	.	CASSDPRDGLFF	TGTGCCAGCAGTGATCCGAGGGATGGACTGTTTTTT
TRBV7-2	TRBJ2-7	TRBD1	once	CASSPRDRFYEQYF	TGTGCCAGCAGCCCCCGGGACAGATTCTACGAGCAGTACTTC
TRBV28	TRBJ1-3	TRBD1	.	CASSLSGQGARNTIYF	TGTGCCAGCAGTTTGTCGGGACAGGGGGCCCGAAACACCATATATTTT
TRBV5-1	TRBJ2-2	TRBD2	.	CASSELAGGPGELFF	TGCGCCAGCAGCGAACTAGCGGGAGGGCCGGGGGAGCTGTTTTTT
TRBV6-4	TRBJ2-3	.	.	CASSETLGTDTQYF	TGTGCCAGCTCCGAGACACTAGGCACAGATACGCAGTATTTT
TRBV5-1	TRBJ2-5	.	.	CASSLRQVQETQYF	TGCGCCAGCAGCTTGCGACAGGTCCAAGAGACCCAGTACTTC
TRBV4-1	TRBJ2-7	.	.	CASSQSKQGFYEQYF	TGCGCCAGCAGCCAATCCAAACAGGGCTTCTACGAGCAGTACTTC
TRBV27	TRBJ2-7	.	few	CASSRGGGRFTYEQYF	TGTGCCAGCAGTAGGGGAGGAGGCAGATTCACCTACGAGCAGTACTTC
TRBV29-1	TRBJ1-2	.	.	CSVEGPSRGGYTF	TGCAGCGTTGAAGGGCCCTCAAGGGGTGGCTACACCTTC
TRBV15	TRBJ2-1	TRBD2	.	CATSFGTSGRFFYNEQFF	TGTGCCACCAGCTTCGGGACTAGCGGGAGGTTCTTCTACAATGAGCAGTTCTTC
TRBV19	TRBJ1-5	TRBD1	.	CASSPRTGGFNQPQHF	TGTGCCAGTAGTCCCAGGACAGGGGGATTCAATCAGCCCCAGCATTTT
TRBV9	TRBJ1-5	.	.	CASSVGSGPQHF	TGTGCCAGCAGCGTAGGAAGCGGGCCCCAGCATTTT
TRBV4-1	TRBJ2-7	.	once	CASSQILGTYEQYF	TGCGCCAGCAGCCAAATCCTAGGAACCTACGAGCAGTACTTC
TRBV5-1	TRBJ2-7	TRBD2	.	CASSLGLAESYEQYF	TGCGCCAGCAGCTTGGGACTAGCGGAGTCCTACGAGCAGTACTTC
TRBV28	TRBJ2-3	.	.	CASRDSTDTQYF	TGTGCCAGCAGGGACAGTACAGATACGCAGTATTTT
TRBV27	TRBJ1-1	.	once	CASSRGGPPTEAFF	TGTGCCAGCAGTCGGGGAGGGCCTCCCACTGAAGCTTTCTTT
TRBV28	TRBJ2-7	TRBD2	.	CASNSELAESYEQYF	TGTGCCAGCAACTCAGAGCTAGCGGAATCCTACGAGCAGTACTTC
TRBV18	TRBJ1-5	TRBD1	.	CASSTGTGGNQPQHF	TGTGCCAGCTCAACCGGGACAGGAGGAAATCAGCCCCAGCATTTT
TRBV7-7	TRBJ2-3	TRBD1	.	CASSQTGDSTDTQYF	TGTGCTAGCAGCCAAACAGGGGACAGCACAGATACGCAGTATTTT
TRBV2	TRBJ2-2	.	few	CASSEYSGIAGELFF	TGTGCCAGCAGTGAATACTCAGGTATCGCCGGGGAGCTGTTTTTT
TRBV2	TRBJ1-6	.	.	CASSAGTSNNSPLHF	TGTGCCAGCAGTGCTGGGACAAGCAATAATTCACCCCTCCACTTT
TRBV11-2	TRBJ1-2	.	.	CASSRDWTNYGYTF	TGTGCCAGCAGCCGGGACTGGACTAACTATGGCTACACCTTC
TRBV5-1	TRBJ1-6	TRBD1	.	CASSLDRGNSPLHF	TGCGCCAGCAGCTTGGACAGGGGGAATTCACCCCTCCACTTT
TRBV3-1/TRBV3-2	TRBJ2-2	.	few	CASSKAETGGELFF	TGTGCCAGCAGTAAAGCGGAGACGGGCGGGGAGCTGTTTTTT
TRBV3-1/TRBV3-2	TRBJ2-1	.	.	CASSPREFAEQFF	TGTGCCAGCAGCCCAAGAGAATTTGCCGAGCAGTTCTTC
TRBV7-2	TRBJ2-2	TRBD2	.	CASSPLMGGRGTGELFF	TGTGCCAGCAGCCCCCTAATGGGCGGGAGAGGCACCGGGGAGCTGTTTTTT
TRBV21-1	TRBJ2-5	.	.	CASSTAPYQETQYF	TGTGCCAGCAGCACAGCTCCGTACCAAGAGACCCAGTACTTC
TRBV10-1	TRBJ2-2	.	.	CASSPPNPGNTGELFF	TGCGCCAGCAGCCCTCCAAATCCAGGGAACACCGGGGAGCTGTTTTTT
TRBV28	TRBJ2-1	TRBD1	.	CASSLPGQGAISEQFF	TGTGCCAGCAGTTTGCCGGGACAGGGGGCAATAAGTGAGCAGTTCTTC
TRBV11-2	TRBJ1-2	.	.	CASSLVSGARSGYTF	TGTGCCAGCAGCTTAGTTAGCGGGGCCCGGAGTGGCTACACCTTC
TRBV7-3	TRBJ2-2	TRBD1	once	CASSLPAGDRGYAKRNTGELFF	TGTGCCAGCAGCTTACCTGCAGGAGACAGGGGGTACGCCAAAAGGAACACCGGGGAGCTGTTTTTT
TRBV19	TRBJ1-5	TRBD1	.	CASSPQGADNQPQHF	TGTGCCAGTAGCCCCCAGGGGGCGGACAATCAGCCCCAGCATTTT
TRBV3-1/TRBV3-2	TRBJ1-1	.	.	CASSQASALGTRNTEAFF	TGTGCCAGCAGCCAAGCCTCCGCCCTCGGGACAAGGAACACTGAAGCTTTCTTT
TRBV27	TRBJ2-7	TRBD2	.	CASGHLGGNYEQYF	TGTGCCAGCGGCCATTTGGGGGGGAACTACGAGCAGTACTTC
TRBV21-1	TRBJ1-1	.	.	CASSKESGSENTEAFF	TGTGCCAGCAGCAAAGAAAGTGGCAGTGAGAACACTGAAGCTTTCTTT
TRBV28	TRBJ1-4	TRBD1	once	CASSSGGGEKLFF	TGTGCCAGCAGCTCAGGGGGTGGGGAAAAACTGTTTTTT
TRBV7-2	TRBJ2-1	TRBD2	.	CASSYRPPGLARNEQFF	TGTGCCAGCAGTTACAGACCACCGGGACTAGCGCGTAATGAGCAGTTCTTC
TRBV10-3	TRBJ2-1	TRBD2	.	CAIGAGPVAGSSYNEQFF	TGTGCCATCGGGGCGGGGCCTGTAGCGGGAAGCTCCTACAATGAGCAGTTCTTC
TRBV18	TRBJ1-6	TRBD1	.	CASSPPGGDRAGSPLHF	TGTGCCAGCTCACCACCAGGCGGCGACAGGGCGGGCTCACCCCTCCACTTT